The rows below give T cell receptor beta chains drawn from one sample of a study of blood T cells in healthy people across ages. MiXCR, applied by TCRdb to the 5' RACE reads, yields one record per CDR3 protein. Among around 870,000 distinct CDR3 sequences listed, 29% were seen once. Sequenced sample: blood. The receptors shown here come from a woman aged 80 or over in good health. CDR3s include the opening cysteine and the closing phenylalanine or tryptophan. The D gene is left open where the match is weak. Size tells how often a clone was seen (once, few, many) or the class of an expanded clone, and some rows leave it out.

clone size,J gene,V gene,D gene,CDR3 DNA,CDR3 protein
NA,TRBJ2-3,TRBV7-6,NA,TGTGCCAGCAGCCCTTTAACGGGGGCACTCACAGATACGCAGTATTTT,CASSPLTGALTDTQYF
many,TRBJ2-5,TRBV12-3/TRBV12-4,NA,TGTGCCAGCAGTTTTGGGATCCCCGGGACCCAGTACTTC,CASSFGIPGTQYF
few,TRBJ1-1,TRBV29-1,NA,TGCAGCGTTGAAGATTCAGGGACTTGGAACACTGAAGCTTTCTTT,CSVEDSGTWNTEAFF
NA,TRBJ2-1,TRBV3-1,TRBD2,TGTGCCAGCAGTCGGATTCGGGGGGGCCGAAATGAGCAGTTCTTC,CASSRIRGGRNEQFF
many,TRBJ1-4,TRBV28,NA,TGTGCCAGCAGTTCCTATGAAAAACTGTTTTTT,CASSSYEKLFF
many,TRBJ1-2,TRBV14,NA,TGTGCCAGCAGCCGTGTAAGGAACTATGGCTACACCTTC,CASSRVRNYGYTF
few,TRBJ1-5,TRBV2,TRBD1,TGTGCCAGCAGTGCCGTTTGGACAGGGGGAAATCAGCCCCAGCATTTT,CASSAVWTGGNQPQHF
once,TRBJ2-5,TRBV20-1,NA,TGCAGTGCTACTTCCCTTATAATGGGGGAGACCCAGTACTTC,CSATSLIMGETQYF
many,TRBJ1-1,TRBV6-5,NA,TGTGCCAGCAGTTACTCGGGGGCCCGGGCCAACACTGAAGCTTTCTTT,CASSYSGARANTEAFF
many,TRBJ2-1,TRBV27,TRBD1,TGTGCCAGCACCACGACCGGGACAGGGACCTACAATGAGCAGTTCTTC,CASTTTGTGTYNEQFF
few,TRBJ1-6,TRBV6-1,TRBD1,TGTGCCAGCAGGAAGGACAGGGAGTTTTGGTCACCCCTCCACTTT,CASRKDREFWSPLHF
many,TRBJ2-5,TRBV5-1,TRBD1,TGCGCCAGCAGCCCTCGACAGGGGAGGCAAGAGACCCAGTACTTC,CASSPRQGRQETQYF
many,TRBJ2-5,TRBV6-6,TRBD2,TGTGCCAGCAGCGGACTAGCGGGGATAGAGACCCAGTACTTC,CASSGLAGIETQYF
many,TRBJ2-1,TRBV6-5,TRBD1,TGTGCCAGCAGCCGACAGGGCTTTGAGCAGTTCTTC,CASSRQGFEQFF
many,TRBJ2-3,TRBV20-1,NA,TGCAGTGCTAGAGATCCGGGGACAGATACGCAGTATTTT,CSARDPGTDTQYF
NA,TRBJ2-3,TRBV10-3,TRBD2,TGTGCCACTATAGCGGGAGTGGGGTCAGATACGCAGTATTTT,CATIAGVGSDTQYF
NA,TRBJ1-1,TRBV5-6,NA,TGTGCCAGCAGCTTGCCGCATACGTCCACTGAAGCTTTCTTT,CASSLPHTSTEAFF
NA,TRBJ2-1,TRBV25-1,NA,TGTGCCAGCAGTGAGTGGGGGACCCACAAATTCAATGAGCAGTTCTTC,CASSEWGTHKFNEQFF
many,TRBJ2-1,TRBV6-2/TRBV6-3,TRBD1,TGTGCCAGCAGCGCTGTGCAACAGGGGAAGGTCTACAATGAGCAGTTCTTC,CASSAVQQGKVYNEQFF
few,TRBJ1-5,TRBV20-1,TRBD1,TGCAGTGCAACCCCGGGACAGGGTTCGAATCAGCCCCAGCATTTT,CSATPGQGSNQPQHF
many,TRBJ1-2,TRBV6-5,TRBD1,TGTGCCAGCAGCCGACAGGGAAGCGGGTATGGCTACACCTTC,CASSRQGSGYGYTF
many,TRBJ1-4,TRBV5-5,TRBD1,TGTGCCAGCAGCAGAGGACAGGGGGCCATTGAAAAACTGTTTTTT,CASSRGQGAIEKLFF
many,TRBJ2-6,TRBV30,NA,TGTGCCTGGAGAACCTATTCTGGGGCCAACGTCCTGACTTTC,CAWRTYSGANVLTF